Each of the 19 T cell receptor beta chains below was sequenced from the same sample in a study of spatial heterogeneity in lung cancer. Each CDR3 protein gets one entry after TCRdb re-called the 5' RACE reads with MiXCR. The sample consists of under 13,000 distinct CDR3 sequences, approximately 6.7% of them appearing once. Time point described: sample taken at primary tumor resection. Whole RNA came from tumor, nontumor lung or frozen PBMC and was sequenced without being sorted. Sequencing was performed on PBMCs, taken at surgery. The source of these receptors is a male donor with early-stage non-small cell lung cancer.

This clonotype was found many times. This beta chain appears as a stray read in a library generated for alpha chains; its size is not informative. J is TRBJ1-4 and V is TRBV7-2; 7 bases fit TRBD1. Germline loops: CDR1 SGHTA, CDR2 FQGNSA. V trimming: 6 bases; J trimming: 6 bases; junction bases outside the gene matches: 13. This CDR3 contains 16 residues. The CDR3 coding sequence is TGTGCCAGCAGTTTTCTAAGGGGGCGCTTGGATGAAAAACTGTTTTTT. Protein sequence: CASSFLRGRLDEKLFF.

This clonotype was detected ten times or more. This beta chain is a stray read from a library made for alpha chains; its abundance is not meaningful. The chain uses TRBV20-1 and TRBJ2-4; D is tentatively TRBD1 or TRBD2 (5 bases each). V was clipped by 5 bases and J by 0 bases, with 14 bases between them. The CDR3 has 15 residues. Germline lookup yields CDR1 DFQATT and CDR2 SNEGSKA (reference sequence). The CDR3, as DNA: TGCAGTGCTGACGAGCCGGGGCGAGCCAAAAACATTCAGTACTTC. This translates into CSADEPGRAKNIQYF.

This clonotype was counted many times. This beta chain came through as a stray read in a library set up for alpha chains, and its size says little. DNA of the CDR3: TGTGCCAGCAGCTTAGAAAACACTGAAGCTTTCTTT. Translated, it gives CASSLENTEAFF. The chain has TRBV7-9 and TRBJ1-1; no reliable D call. Trimming removed 1 base from V and 2 bases from J, with 2 bases in between. The V gene's germline CDR1 is SEHNR and CDR2 FQNEAQ (reference sequence). This CDR3 comprises 12 residues.

This clonotype has at least ten counts. This beta chain is a stray read from a library made for alpha chains; its abundance is not meaningful. J is TRBJ1-5 and V is TRBV28; D possibly corresponds to TRBD1 (6 bases). CDR3 length: 12 residues. V shed 10 bases and J shed 7 bases, with 14 bases lying between them. CDR1 and CDR2 from the germline V gene are MDHEN and SYDVKM. The CDR3 coding sequence is TGTGCCACCTGGGGGGGGCTACAGCCCCAGCATTTT. This gives the protein CATWGGLQPQHF.

The sample holds a few counts of this clonotype. A library prepared for alpha chains yielded this beta chain as an off-target read; its size is of little meaning. The chain has TRBV7-9 and TRBJ2-3, with D possibly being TRBD1 (5 bases). V gave up 1 base and J gave up 7 bases, with 6 bases separating them. Germline assignment: CDR1 SEHNR and CDR2 FQNEAQ (reference sequence). CDR3 length equals 12 residues. As DNA, the CDR3 is TGTGCCAGCAGCTTAGACAGGTATACGCAGTATTTT. It translates to CASSLDRYTQYF.

The table lists this clonotype with many counts. This beta chain slipped into a library made for alpha chains as a stray read, so its size is not meaningful. This chain uses TRBV4-2 with TRBJ2-5; a possible D gene is TRBD2 (5 bases). This CDR3 contains 15 residues. Between the trimmed V and J ends, which lost 0 bases and 1 base, there was a span of 9 bases. The V gene's germline CDR1 is LGHNA and CDR2 YNFKEQ. In DNA, the CDR3 is TGTGCCAGCAGCCAAGATTCGGGGTCCCAAGAGACCCAGTACTTC. It codes for CASSQDSGSQETQYF.

In its sample, this clonotype is medium-sized. A library made for alpha chains picked up this beta chain off target, so its size means little. The V call is TRBV6-2 or TRBV6-3, the J call TRBJ1-5; tentative D call: TRBD1 (6 bases). This CDR3 spans 14 amino acids. CDR1 and CDR2 from the germline V gene are MNHEY and SVGEGT. V was trimmed by 4 bases and J by 4 bases, leaving 11 bases between them. CDR3: CASSFGQSNQPQHF. DNA for the CDR3: TGTGCCAGCAGTTTCGGACAGTCTAATCAGCCCCAGCATTTT.

Sample share makes this clonotype medium-sized. Found in a library prepared for alpha chains, this beta chain is an off-target read, and its abundance has little meaning. This chain connects TRBV28 to TRBJ1-4; the D gene is possibly TRBD1 (5 bases). CDR1 is MDHEN and CDR2 is SYDVKM in the germline V gene. V was pared by 7 bases and J by 3 bases, with 12 bases between. This CDR3 spans 14 amino acids. The CDR3 nucleotides are TGTGCCAGCATGCCGGGGGTCCCTAATGAAAAACTGTTTTTT. It yields the protein CASMPGVPNEKLFF.

By frequency in the sample, this clonotype is medium-sized. Since it is a stray read in a library aimed at alpha chains, this beta chain has a size that is not meaningful. This chain joins TRBV28 and TRBJ2-7; no clear D gene. This CDR3 has 15 amino acids. V lost 5 bases and J 2 bases, leaving 16 bases between the germline ends. CDR1 and CDR2 from the germline V gene are MDHEN and SYDVKM. CDR3 coding DNA: TGTGCCAGCAGTACCCCCTCGGGCTTTGCCTACGAGCAGTACTTC. Translation: CASSTPSGFAYEQYF.

Of note for this clonotype: The junction differs from germline at one of its ends, possibly a read error. The library was designed around alpha chains, so this beta chain is a stray read whose abundance carries little weight. The gene calls are TRBV7-2 and TRBJ2-1; D may be TRBD2 (6 bases). The CDR3 extends over 13 amino acids. Germline V CDR1 and CDR2: SGHTA, FQGNSA. CDR3 in amino acids: CASTLWGENEQFF. CDR3 bases: TGTGCCAGCACCTTATGGGGGGAAAATGAGCAGTTCTTC.

The sample holds many counts of this clonotype. This beta chain is an off-target read within a library intended for alpha chains, so its frequency means little. The chain links TRBV20-1 to TRBJ2-4; D tentatively reads TRBD1 or TRBD2 (7 bases each). Trimming took off 2 bases at V and 7 bases at J, with 9 bases between the two ends. CDR1 DFQATT and CDR2 SNEGSKA come from the germline V gene (reference sequence). The CDR3 contains 12 residues. The CDR3 here is CSARQGGNIQYF. The CDR3 DNA reads TGCAGTGCTAGACAGGGGGGGAACATTCAGTACTTC.

This clonotype is labeled medium-sized. Found in a library prepared for alpha chains, this beta chain is an off-target read, and its abundance has little meaning. The V and J genes are TRBV4-3 and TRBJ1-4; D remains ambiguous. V lost 0 bases to trimming and J lost 5 bases, with 13 bases between them. The CDR3 length is 16 residues. Germline CDR1 reads LGHNA; CDR2 reads YSLEER. The CDR3 here is CASSQDRSQRNEKLFF. The CDR3, as DNA: TGCGCCAGCAGCCAAGATCGTTCACAGAGGAATGAAAAACTGTTTTTT.

Notes on this clonotype: Being one base from a much bigger clone, this may be a read error. Found in a library prepared for alpha chains, this beta chain is an off-target read, and its abundance has little meaning. The chain employs TRBV28 and TRBJ2-3; 7 positions match TRBD2. The CDR3 has 16 residues. Germline V gene data show CDR1 as MDHEN and CDR2 as SYDVKM. The CDR3 region is CTSSWRQRGVTDTQYF. The CDR3 DNA is TGTACCAGCAGTTGGCGACAGCGGGGAGTCACAGATACGCAGTATTTT.

This clonotype was counted at least ten times. The library was built for alpha chains, so this beta chain is an off-target read and its size means little. V gene TRBV24-1 combines with J gene TRBJ2-1, with 9 bases identical to TRBD1. This CDR3 contains 15 residues. Losses at the gene ends were 4 bases for V and 5 bases for J; bases not matched to a gene: 5. Germline CDR1 reads KGHDR; CDR2 reads SFDVKD. CDR3 loop: CATSDGQGFDNEQFF. The CDR3, as DNA: TGTGCCACCAGTGACGGACAGGGGTTCGACAATGAGCAGTTCTTC.

In its sample, this clonotype was seen many times. A library prepared for alpha chains yielded this beta chain as an off-target read; its size is of little meaning. This chain connects TRBV5-1 to TRBJ2-2; a weak D match, TRBD1 (6 bases). The CDR3 totals 15 residues. V shed 4 bases and J shed 3 bases, with 13 bases lying between them. Germline CDR1 reads SGHRS; CDR2 reads YFSETQ. The CDR3: CASSRGQTDTGELFF. The CDR3, as DNA: TGCGCCAGCAGCCGTGGACAGACGGACACCGGGGAGCTGTTTTTT.

In this sample, this clonotype turned up once. This beta chain came through as a stray read in a library set up for alpha chains, and its size says little. The chain combines TRBV7-7 with TRBJ1-1, with D uncertain. This CDR3 has 13 amino acids. The ends were cut back, 4 bases at V and 0 bases at J, with 6 bases in the middle. Germline V gene data show CDR1 as SSHAT and CDR2 as FNYEAQ (reference sequence). The CDR3 DNA sequence: TGTGCCAGCAGCTCATCATTGAACACTGAAGCTTTCTTT. Translating gives CASSSSLNTEAFF. Complete variable domain (other parts from reference TRBV7-7 and TRBJ1-1): GAGVSQSPRYKVTKRGQDVTLRCDPISSHATLYWYQQALGQGPEFLTYFNYEAQPDKSGLPSDRFSAERPEGSISTLTIQRTEQRDSAMYRCASSSSLNTEAFFGQGTRLTVV.

On this clonotype: This beta chain is off target for a library built for alpha chains, so its abundance means little. This chain links TRBV20-1 with TRBJ2-3; TRBD1 aligns across 7 bases. V shed 6 bases, J shed 3 bases, and the junction held 6 bases outside the gene matches. Germline V CDR1 and CDR2: DFQATT, SNEGSKA (reference sequence). The CDR3 runs to 13 residues. The CDR3 bases are TGCAGTGCAGACAGGGTAGGAACAGATACGCAGTATTTT. Its protein is CSADRVGTDTQYF.

In this sample, this clonotype turned up many times. The library was built for alpha chains, so this beta chain is an off-target read and its size means little. The chain is built from TRBV24-1 and TRBJ1-5, with 8 positions matching TRBD1. V shed 4 bases, J shed 11 bases, and the junction held 9 bases outside the gene matches. Germline CDR1 is KGHDR and CDR2 is SFDVKD. The CDR3 is 14 residues long. The CDR3, as DNA: TGTGCCACCAGTGACCCCCCCCCGGGACAGGCCCAGCATTTT. This gives the protein CATSDPPPGQAQHF.

The table lists this clonotype with many counts. With the library built for alpha chains, this beta chain is off target and its frequency is not meaningful. The CDR3, as DNA: TGTGCCAGCAGCTTCCTTACAGGGCCTAGCACAGATACGCAGTATTTT. This gives the protein CASSFLTGPSTDTQYF. The chain couples TRBV7-6 to TRBJ2-3; D is possibly TRBD1 (6 bases). CDR3 size: 16 residues. Germline V CDR1 and CDR2: SGHVS, FNYEAQ. V lost 3 bases and J 0 bases, leaving 13 bases between the germline ends.